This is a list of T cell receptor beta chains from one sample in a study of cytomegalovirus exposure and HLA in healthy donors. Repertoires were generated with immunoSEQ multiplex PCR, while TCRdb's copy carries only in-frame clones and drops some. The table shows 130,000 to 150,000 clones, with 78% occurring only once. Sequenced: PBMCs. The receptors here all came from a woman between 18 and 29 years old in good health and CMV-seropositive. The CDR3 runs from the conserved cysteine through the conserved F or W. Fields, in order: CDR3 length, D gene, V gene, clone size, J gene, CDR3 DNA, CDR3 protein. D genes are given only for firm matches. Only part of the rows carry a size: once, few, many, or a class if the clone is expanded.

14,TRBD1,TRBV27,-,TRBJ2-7,TGTGCCAGCAGCCCGGACAGGGGATCCTACGAGCAGTACTTC,CASSPDRGSYEQYF
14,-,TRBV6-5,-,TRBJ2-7,TGTGCCAGCTCGGTTGGGCTGCTCTCCTACGAGCAGTACTTC,CASSVGLLSYEQYF
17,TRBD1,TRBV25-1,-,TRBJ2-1,TGTGCCAGCAGTGAAAGCAATCCGGGACAGAGCTACAATGAGCAGTTCTTC,CASSESNPGQSYNEQFF
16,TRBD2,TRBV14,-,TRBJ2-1,TGTGCCAGCAGCCATGCCCCCGGGACTAAGGGCAATGAGCAGTTCTTC,CASSHAPGTKGNEQFF
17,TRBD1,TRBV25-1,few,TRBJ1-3,TGTGCCAGCAGTCCCGGGACAGGCGATTCGGGGGGAAACACCATATATTTT,CASSPGTGDSGGNTIYF
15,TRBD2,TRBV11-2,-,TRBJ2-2,TGTGCCAGCAGCCCCTACTCGGGGGGTCCCGGGGAGCTGTTTTTT,CASSPYSGGPGELFF
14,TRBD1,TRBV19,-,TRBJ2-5,TGTGCCAGTAGTATGGACAGGGGGCAGGAGACCCAGTACTTC,CASSMDRGQETQYF
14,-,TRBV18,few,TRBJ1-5,TGTGCCAGCTCCCCCGGACAGCACAATCAGCCCCAGCATTTT,CASSPGQHNQPQHF
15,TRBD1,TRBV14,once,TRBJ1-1,TGTGCCAGCAGCCACTTAGACAGGGGTGTCACTGAAGCTTTCTTT,CASSHLDRGVTEAFF
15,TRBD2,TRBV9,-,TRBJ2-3,TGTGCCAGCAGCTTACTAGCGGGGGTTGTAGATACGCAGTATTTT,CASSLLAGVVDTQYF
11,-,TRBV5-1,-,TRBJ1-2,TGCGCCAGCAGGGCAGACTATGGCTACACCTTC,CASRADYGYTF
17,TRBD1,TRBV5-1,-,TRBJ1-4,TGCGCCAGCAGCGCGGGGACAGGGGGCTTCTCTAATGAAAAACTGTTTTTT,CASSAGTGGFSNEKLFF
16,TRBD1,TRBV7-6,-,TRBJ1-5,TGTGCCAGCAGCCCTCGACAGGGCCCTACGAATCAGCCCCAGCATTTT,CASSPRQGPTNQPQHF
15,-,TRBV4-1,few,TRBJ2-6,TGCGCCAGCAGCCAAGCGGGGAAGGGGGCCAACGTCCTGACTTTC,CASSQAGKGANVLTF
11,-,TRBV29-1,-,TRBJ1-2,TGCAGCGTTGGGTCGAACAGTGGCTACACCTTC,CSVGSNSGYTF
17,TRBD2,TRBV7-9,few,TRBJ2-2,TGTGCCAGCAGCTTGCCCAGCGGGGGGCAGAACACCGGGGAGCTGTTTTTT,CASSLPSGGQNTGELFF
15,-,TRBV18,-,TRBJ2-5,TGTGCCAGCTCAACGCCCGCGGGACTCCAAGAGACCCAGTACTTC,CASSTPAGLQETQYF
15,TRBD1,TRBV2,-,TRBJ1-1,TGTGCCAGCAGTCCGGGACAGGGGCGATACACTGAAGCTTTCTTT,CASSPGQGRYTEAFF
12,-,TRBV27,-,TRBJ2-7,TGTGCCAGCAGTTCGACAGGTAGTAAGCAGTACTTC,CASSSTGSKQYF